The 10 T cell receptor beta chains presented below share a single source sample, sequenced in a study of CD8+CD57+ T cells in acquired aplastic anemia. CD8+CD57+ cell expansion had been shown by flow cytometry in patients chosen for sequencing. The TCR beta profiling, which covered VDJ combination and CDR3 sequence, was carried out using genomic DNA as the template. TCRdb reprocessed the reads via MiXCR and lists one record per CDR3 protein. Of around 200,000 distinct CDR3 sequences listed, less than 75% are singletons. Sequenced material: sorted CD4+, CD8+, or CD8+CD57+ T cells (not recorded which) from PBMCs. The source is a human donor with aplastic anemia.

The CDR3: CSAGRGNTGELFF. CDR3 sequence (DNA): TGCAGCGCGGGGCGGGGGAACACCGGGGAGCTGTTTTTT. V gene TRBV29-1 combines with J gene TRBJ2-2, with D possibly matching TRBD2 (6 bases). The V gene's germline CDR1 is SQVTM and CDR2 ANQGSEA. The CDR3 runs 13 residues. The ends were cut back, 7 bases at V and 1 base at J, with 10 bases in the middle.

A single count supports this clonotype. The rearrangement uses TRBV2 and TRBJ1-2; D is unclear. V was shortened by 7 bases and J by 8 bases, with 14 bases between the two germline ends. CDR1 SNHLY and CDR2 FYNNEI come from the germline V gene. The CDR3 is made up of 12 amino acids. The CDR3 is CASNVGGNGYTF. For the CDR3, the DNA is TGTGCCAGCAACGTCGGAGGGAACGGCTACACCTTC.

CDR3 region: CASRGGEMPYEQYF. CDR3 bases: TGTGCCAGCAGGGGGGGGGAGATGCCCTACGAGCAGTACTTC. J is TRBJ2-7 and V is TRBV7-8, with 7 bases aligning to TRBD2. V was pared by 6 bases and J by 2 bases, with 7 bases of the junction left unmatched. Per germline, CDR1 SGHVS and CDR2 FQNEAQ. CDR3 length: 14 residues.

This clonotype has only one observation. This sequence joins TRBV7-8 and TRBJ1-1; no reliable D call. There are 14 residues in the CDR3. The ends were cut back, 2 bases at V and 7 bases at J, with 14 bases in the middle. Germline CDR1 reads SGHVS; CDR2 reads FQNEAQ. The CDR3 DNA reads TGTGCCAGCAGCTTAAGAGAAGGCGGGGATGAAGCTTTCTTT. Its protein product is CASSLREGGDEAFF.

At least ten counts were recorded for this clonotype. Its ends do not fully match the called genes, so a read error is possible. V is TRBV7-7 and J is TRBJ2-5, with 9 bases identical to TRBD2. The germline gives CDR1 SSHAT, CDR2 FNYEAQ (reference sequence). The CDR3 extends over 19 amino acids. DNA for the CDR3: TGTGCTAGCAGCCCCGGGGACACCATAGCGGGGGCGTTAAAAGAGACCCAGTACTTC. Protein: CASSPGDTIAGALKETQYF.

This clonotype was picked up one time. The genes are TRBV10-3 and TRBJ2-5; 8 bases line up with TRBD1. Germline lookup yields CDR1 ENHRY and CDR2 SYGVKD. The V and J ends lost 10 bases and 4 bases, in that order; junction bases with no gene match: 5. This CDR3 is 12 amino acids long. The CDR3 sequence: CASGQGGETQYF. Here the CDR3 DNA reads TGTGCCAGTGGACAGGGTGGAGAGACCCAGTACTTC.

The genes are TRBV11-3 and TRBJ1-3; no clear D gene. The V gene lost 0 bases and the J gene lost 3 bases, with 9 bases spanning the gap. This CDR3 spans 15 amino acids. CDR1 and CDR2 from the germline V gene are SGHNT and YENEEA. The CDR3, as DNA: TGTGCCAGCAGCTTAGATCTCATGCTTGGAAACACCATATATTTT. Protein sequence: CASSLDLMLGNTIYF.

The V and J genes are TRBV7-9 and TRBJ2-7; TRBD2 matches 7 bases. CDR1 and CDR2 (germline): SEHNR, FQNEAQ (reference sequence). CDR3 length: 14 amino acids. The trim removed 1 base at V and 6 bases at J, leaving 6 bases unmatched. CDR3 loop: CASSLDGGLVEQYF. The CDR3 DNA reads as TGTGCCAGCAGCTTAGACGGCGGACTAGTCGAGCAGTACTTC.

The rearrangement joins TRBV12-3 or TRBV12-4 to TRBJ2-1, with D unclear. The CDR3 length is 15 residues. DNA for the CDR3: TGTGCTAGTGGTTTTAGGCCTAGTGGTTACAATGAGCAGTTCTTC. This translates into CASGFRPSGYNEQFF.

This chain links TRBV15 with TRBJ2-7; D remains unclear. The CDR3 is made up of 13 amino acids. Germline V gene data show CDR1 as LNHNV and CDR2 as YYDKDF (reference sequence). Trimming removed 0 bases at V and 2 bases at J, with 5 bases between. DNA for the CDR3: TGTGCCACCAGCAGAGATCCCCCCTACGAGCAGTACTTC. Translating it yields CATSRDPPYEQYF.